A selection of T cell receptor beta chains follows, all from one sample in a study of memory CD4+ T cells and cytomegalovirus serostatus. The data were produced by immunoSEQ multiplex PCR, yet TCRdb's version contains in-frame clones alone and is incomplete. The sample has around 99,000 clones, 80% seen once; the top ten hold 3.6%. The specimen was memory CD4+ T cells from blood. The origin of the receptors is an adult in good health and CMV-seropositive. CDR3s include the opening cysteine and the closing phenylalanine or tryptophan. The D gene is left open where the match is weak. Size values are once, few and many counts, or a class for expanded clones, and some rows have none.

d_gene | abundance | j_gene | v_gene | CDR3nt | CDR3aa
TRBD2 | . | TRBJ2-1 | TRBV5-6 | TGTGCCAGCAGCTTGGGTAGCGGGAGGGTCCCTATTGGCAATGAGCAGTTCTTC | CASSLGSGRVPIGNEQFF
. | . | TRBJ2-5 | TRBV7-6 | TGTGCCAGCAGCGTACAAGAGACCCAGTACTTC | CASSVQETQYF
. | . | TRBJ2-2 | TRBV28 | TGTGCCAGCAGTCCCCCGCGAACCGGGGAGCTGTTTTTT | CASSPPRTGELFF
TRBD1 | . | TRBJ1-2 | TRBV5-1 | TGCGCCAGCAGCTTGGGGGGGACAGGCTATGGCTACACCTTC | CASSLGGTGYGYTF
TRBD1 | few | TRBJ1-5 | TRBV19 | TGTGCCAGTAATGACAGGGAGGGACAGCCCCAGCATTTT | CASNDREGQPQHF
TRBD1 | few | TRBJ1-3 | TRBV5-1 | TGCGCCAGCAGCTTTAACAGGGGTCCTGGAAACACCATATATTTT | CASSFNRGPGNTIYF
. | . | TRBJ2-7 | TRBV28 | TGTGCCAGCAGTTTTTTACAGGGTACTATTCGCGCTACCTACGAGCAGTACTTC | CASSFLQGTIRATYEQYF
. | . | TRBJ1-5 | TRBV28 | TGTGCCAGCAGTTTAAGGGGAAGCAATCAGCCCCAGCATTTT | CASSLRGSNQPQHF
. | . | TRBJ2-7 | TRBV5-4 | TGTGCCAGCAGCTTAACCGGTAGCTCCTACGAGCAGTACTTC | CASSLTGSSYEQYF
. | . | TRBJ2-7 | TRBV11-2 | TGTGCCAGCAGCTTGGGGGAGAGCTCCTACGAGCAGTACTTC | CASSLGESSYEQYF
. | . | TRBJ2-7 | TRBV4-3 | TGCGCCAGCAGCCCCATACAGGGAGGCGAGCAGTACTTC | CASSPIQGGEQYF
TRBD1 | . | TRBJ2-7 | TRBV6-1 | TGTGCCAGCAACAACAGACAGGGGGGATCCTACGAGCAGTACTTC | CASNNRQGGSYEQYF
. | once | TRBJ1-5 | TRBV19 | TGTGCCAGTAGTGATCGACGGCAGCCCCAGCATTTT | CASSDRRQPQHF
TRBD1 | once | TRBJ2-7 | TRBV27 | TGTGCCAGCAGTACCAGACAGGGCTCAGCCTACGAGCAGTACTTC | CASSTRQGSAYEQYF
. | . | TRBJ1-5 | TRBV19 | TGTGCCAGTAGTCTTGGGGAGGGAAGGGGTCGGCATCAGCCCCAGCATTTT | CASSLGEGRGRHQPQHF
. | . | TRBJ1-2 | TRBV5-1 | TGCGCCAGCAGCTTGGGGGGCGAGTTCACCTATGGCTACACCTTC | CASSLGGEFTYGYTF
TRBD2 | . | TRBJ2-7 | TRBV7-8 | TGTGCCAGCAGCTTAGCGTGGCTAGCGGGATCCCCCTACGAGCAGTACTTC | CASSLAWLAGSPYEQYF
TRBD2 | . | TRBJ2-5 | TRBV9 | TGTGCCAGCAAAGCGGGAGGGCCGGCAGAGACCCAGTACTTC | CASKAGGPAETQYF
. | . | TRBJ2-7 | TRBV18 | TGTGCCAGCTCACCGTCCGGGAATCAGTACTTC | CASSPSGNQYF
. | . | TRBJ2-7 | TRBV28 | TGTGCCAGCATCACCCCGGCAGGGTCCTACGAGCAGTACTTC | CASITPAGSYEQYF
TRBD2 | once | TRBJ2-3 | TRBV9 | TGTGCCAGCAGCAGGCGGGAGGGCCGCACAGATACGCAGTATTTT | CASSRREGRTDTQYF
. | . | TRBJ2-1 | TRBV7-3 | TGTGCCAGCAGCTTAATCCTGGGGGCCGGCTACAATGAGCAGTTCTTC | CASSLILGAGYNEQFF
TRBD1 | once | TRBJ2-3 | TRBV5-1 | TGCGCCAGCAGCTTGGGGTCAGGGGGTGGCACAGATACGCAGTATTTT | CASSLGSGGGTDTQYF
. | . | TRBJ2-5 | TRBV28 | TGTGCCAGCAGCGAACCGACAGGGAGGAATAAAGAGACCCAGTACTTC | CASSEPTGRNKETQYF
. | . | TRBJ2-1 | TRBV5-4 | TGTGCCAGCAGCTTGGAGGAGGGAGTATACAATGAGCAGTTCTTC | CASSLEEGVYNEQFF
. | . | TRBJ2-5 | TRBV11-2 | TGTGCCAGCAGCTTAGATGTCCGGGGCGGCCAAGAGACCCAGTACTTC | CASSLDVRGGQETQYF
TRBD2 | . | TRBJ2-1 | TRBV6-1 | TGTGCCAGCAGTGGAGGGACTAGCGGGGCTTTTGACAATGAGCAGTTCTTC | CASSGGTSGAFDNEQFF
. | . | TRBJ2-1 | TRBV11-2 | TGTGCCAGCAGCCCTCAGCTAGCCAATGAGCAGTTCTTC | CASSPQLANEQFF
. | . | TRBJ1-4 | TRBV18 | TGTGCCAGCTCACCAAACCAACTAACTAATGAAAAACTGTTTTTT | CASSPNQLTNEKLFF
. | once | TRBJ1-2 | TRBV28 | TGTGCCAGCAGGGGGCAGGGGTATTCCTATGGCTACACCTTC | CASRGQGYSYGYTF
. | once | TRBJ2-7 | TRBV5-4 | TGTGCCAGCAAGGTGGGGGCCCTCTCCTACGAGCAGTACTTC | CASKVGALSYEQYF
. | . | TRBJ2-1 | TRBV28 | TGTGCCAGCAGTCAACCCTCCTACAATGAGCAGTTCTTC | CASSQPSYNEQFF
. | . | TRBJ2-1 | TRBV5-4 | TGTGCCAGCAGCCGTAGCGGCGACGACAATGAGCAGTTCTTC | CASSRSGDDNEQFF
. | . | TRBJ1-1 | TRBV2 | TGTGCCAGCACCCAAGACGGGAACACTGAAGCTTTCTTT | CASTQDGNTEAFF
. | once | TRBJ1-4 | TRBV6-6 | TGTGCCAGCAGTAGGACCTGGATAAATGAAAAACTGTTTTTT | CASSRTWINEKLFF
. | . | TRBJ1-1 | TRBV10-2 | TGCGCCAGCAGTGAGTCGAGCAGCAGGGCTTTCTTT | CASSESSSRAFF
TRBD1 | few | TRBJ1-2 | TRBV7-2 | TGTGCCAGCAGCGAGGGACAGGGGGTGCTATATGGCTACACCTTC | CASSEGQGVLYGYTF
. | . | TRBJ2-3 | TRBV6-1 | TGTGCCAGCAGTGTCAAAAATACGCAGTATTTT | CASSVKNTQYF
. | . | TRBJ1-5 | TRBV18 | TGTGCCAGCTCACCACCTAGAGGACAGACTAATCAGCCCCAGCATTTT | CASSPPRGQTNQPQHF
. | few | TRBJ2-2 | TRBV19 | TGTGCCAGTAGTATGCGGGTGAACACCGGGGAGCTGTTTTTT | CASSMRVNTGELFF
TRBD1 | once | TRBJ2-7 | TRBV11-3 | TGTGCCAGCAGCTTGAGACAGGGGAGTCACGAGCAGTACTTC | CASSLRQGSHEQYF
. | . | TRBJ1-2 | TRBV5-4 | TGTGCCAGCAGCTATGACAGGAGAGCTGGTGGCTACACCTTC | CASSYDRRAGGYTF
. | . | TRBJ1-4 | TRBV2 | TGTGCCAGCACCAAGCAGGGGAGGGAAAAACTGTTTTTT | CASTKQGREKLFF
TRBD1 | . | TRBJ2-2 | TRBV9 | TGTGCCAGCGGACGACAGGGTAGTAACACCGGGGAGCTGTTTTTT | CASGRQGSNTGELFF
. | . | TRBJ1-2 | TRBV4-1 | TGCGCCAGCAGCCGACGGGCCGATAACTATGGCTACACCTTC | CASSRRADNYGYTF
. | . | TRBJ2-7 | TRBV27 | TGTGCCAGCAGTTTATCGAGCCGGGAGGGGGCGTACGAGCAGTACTTC | CASSLSSREGAYEQYF
TRBD1 | few | TRBJ2-7 | TRBV7-9 | TGTGCCAGCAGGCTCCACTCGGACAGGGAACACGAGCAGTACTTC | CASRLHSDREHEQYF